These T cell receptor beta chains were read from a single sample in a study of patients and donors after allogeneic stem cell transplantation. A single record per CDR3 protein comes from TCRdb applying MiXCR to the RT-PCR reads. The sample records about a million distinct CDR3 sequences, approximately 18% being singletons. The material sequenced was blood, either unsorted or a sorted T cell fraction (not recorded which). All receptors derive from a human donor who was either an allogeneic HSCT recipient or a stem cell or donor lymphocyte infusion donor (not recorded which). It is not recorded whose cells these are; they may come from a transplant donor. Each CDR3 is given without its conserved first and last residue. Fields, in order: J gene, V gene, CDR3 protein.

TRBJ2-7 TRBV29-1 SGTGASYEQY
TRBJ2-2 TRBV6-4 ASSDSKGQGAAGELF
TRBJ2-5 TRBV5-1 ASSLAAGSLQETQY
TRBJ2-1 TRBV2 ASRERTSADNEQF
TRBJ2-1 TRBV5-1 ASSLRGAPNDEQF
TRBJ1-1 TRBV7-8 ASSLTGSGAF
TRBJ2-3 TRBV3-1 ASRRTSRGDTQY
TRBJ2-2 TRBV9 ASSSPGGSGELF
TRBJ1-2 TRBV9 ASSAQLGDGYT
TRBJ2-7 TRBV27 ASSPNWGTYEQY
TRBJ2-1 TRBV20-1 SARDRPDPYNEQF
TRBJ2-1 TRBV12-5 ASGLAQTGRRNEQF
TRBJ2-2 TRBV11-2 ASSLGRLAGAGELF
TRBJ2-2 TRBV27 ASSLRPGQGGTGELF
TRBJ2-2 TRBV7-2 ASSLRTVNTGELF
TRBJ1-2 TRBV29-1 SVDREDYGYT
TRBJ2-3 TRBV7-6 ASSRDYGTDTQY
TRBJ1-2 TRBV6-1 ASSDDSTRRGYT
TRBJ2-3 TRBV21-1 ASSMFTDTQY
TRBJ1-1 TRBV2 ASSESPGVDRRAF
TRBJ1-5 TRBV18 ASSPEQGPDQPQH
TRBJ1-5 TRBV4-3 ASSPQAFGNQPQH
TRBJ1-2 TRBV12-3/TRBV12-4 ASGNNVQGGGYT
TRBJ2-1 TRBV15 ATSRGTLGSEQF
TRBJ1-3 TRBV6-5 ASSSTRKGGGNTIY
TRBJ2-2 TRBV5-1 ASSLIVERTNTGELF